The 6 T cell receptor beta chains given below trace back to one sample, sequenced in a study of cytomegalovirus exposure and HLA in healthy donors. Some clones are missing from TCRdb's copy, which holds only in-frame ones; the method was immunoSEQ multiplex PCR. The data hold roughly 100,000 clones, with around 85% observed a single time. The specimen was PBMCs. The receptors here all came from a man between 18 and 35 years old in good health and CMV-seropositive.

The CDR3 DNA reads as TGTGCCAGCAACCCCGTTAGGGGGTCCGAGCAGTACTTC. Its protein is CASNPVRGSEQYF. V usage is TRBV6-1 and J usage is TRBJ2-7, with TRBD1 as a possible D gene (6 bases). CDR3 length: 13 amino acids. CDR1 and CDR2 (germline): MNHNS, SASEGT. Trimming stripped 7 bases from V and 6 bases from J, with 16 bases between.

The chain couples TRBV4-2 to TRBJ2-3; the D gene is possibly TRBD2 (6 bases). Germline CDR1 and CDR2: LGHNA and YNFKEQ. CDR3 length: 14 residues. The V end lost 2 bases, the J end lost 4 bases, and 10 bases lay between the germline ends. Here the CDR3 DNA reads TGTGCCAGCAGCCAAACCGGGAGCGCAGATACGCAGTATTTT. Its translation: CASSQTGSADTQYF.

J is TRBJ1-2 and V is TRBV27, with TRBD1 as a possible D gene (6 bases). The CDR3 covers 15 residues. Germline V gene sequence: CDR1 MNHEY, CDR2 SMNVEV (reference sequence). Trimming pared 5 bases from V and 4 bases from J, leaving 17 bases between. CDR3: CASSPLNTGLYGYTF. The CDR3 coding sequence is TGTGCCAGCAGTCCACTTAACACAGGGCTCTATGGCTACACCTTC.

The chain combines TRBV11-1 with TRBJ1-1, with D possibly TRBD1 on 6 matching bases. CDR1 is SGHAT, CDR2 FQDESV, per germline (reference sequence). Trimming took 5 bases from V and 1 from J, leaving 11 bases between them. This CDR3 has 14 amino acids. CDR3: CASSISQGNTEAFF. The CDR3 nucleotides read TGTGCCAGCAGCATCTCACAGGGGAACACTGAAGCTTTCTTT.

Of note for this clone: One junction end does not reproduce the germline sequence, and a read error may be involved. The V and J genes are TRBV27 and TRBJ2-1; maybe TRBD2 (6 bases). CDR3 length: 15 amino acids. Germline-derived CDR1 and CDR2 are MNHEY and SMNVEV (reference sequence). The CDR3 sequence: CASTLFSSSDHEQFF. The CDR3 DNA sequence: TGTGCCAGCACTTTATTCTCGTCTAGCGACCATGAGCAGTTCTTC.

This rearrangement joins TRBV2 to TRBJ2-5; 7 bases agree with TRBD2. The CDR3 consists of 15 residues. The J segment lost 5 bases and the V segment lost 0 bases, leaving 6 bases of the junction unmatched. Germline-derived CDR1 and CDR2 are SNHLY and FYNNEI. For the CDR3, the DNA is TGTGCCAGCAGTGAAGCGGGAGGGCCGGTCGAGACCCAGTACTTC. It is translated as CASSEAGGPVETQYF.